This note documents a single TCR beta chain sequence. What antigen it recognizes has not been identified. Per-base quality was not reported, and no clone a single base away is much larger than it. These data come from a study of beta chain features in type 1 diabetes (dated by TCRdb to between 2018 and 2020). As for the study more broadly: Mean age, gender distribution, total cell number and subset yield were not different between patients and healthy donors. In the study, TCRB repertoires of sorted circulating CD4+ T cell subsets from recently diagnosed type 1 diabetes patients were compared with those of matched healthy donors. Across all samples, about 110 million sorted cells were examined, and cell number per subset correlated strongly with RNA yield. Naive and central memory subsets were obtained from all 30 or so donors, but regulatory and stem cell-like memory subsets were isolated from only 8 patients and 8 healthy donors. Overall study outcomes, separate from this receptor: PCR might favor shorter templates, but patient and control samples were amplified and corrected together, so any skew would affect both groups equally. At VDJ recombination sites, patients with type 1 diabetes made fewer insertions and deleted more nucleotides, a pattern implying thymic rearrangement abnormalities. A moderate but significant shortening of TCRB CDR3 length was observed in type 1 diabetes patients in all four CD4+ subsets. Naive, central memory and regulatory TCRB repertoires appeared to be more alike among patients than among healthy donors. Sequencing cDNA rather than genomic DNA could over-represent highly expressing activated cells, although activation and CD3 levels did not differ between groups. HLA sub-analyses involved small numbers of individuals, so any influence of HLA type on TCRB rearrangement remained unresolved.

From each donor, a single peripheral blood sample of 100 to 150 mL on average was drawn into heparinised tubes. A BD FACSAria II and a panel including CD45RO, CCR7, CD25, CD127, CD95 and CD27 were used to sort naive, central memory, regulatory and stem cell-like memory CD4+ T cells. Every sorted population had a purity above 95%. PBMCs were separated immediately by Lymphoprep density gradient centrifugation and were stained directly, without being cultured. So that batch effects would be minimized, each experiment stained and sorted samples in pairs, pairing one healthy donor with one patient. The CDR3 starts with the cysteine, ends with the phenylalanine, and has 13 residues. The entry retains the CDR3 DNA only, 39 bases that are in frame from base 1. Looking up the germline V gene (reference sequence) yields CDR1 LNHDA and CDR2 SQIVND. V loses 8 bases of germline sequence and J loses 2 bases, and the interval between the two ends is 12 bases.

The High Capacity cDNA Reverse Transcription Kit was used to reverse transcribe all of the isolated RNA, meaning that expressed TCRB transcripts were what got sequenced. Naive, central memory and regulatory T cell samples underwent deep immunoSEQ sequencing, averaging roughly 3.4 million total reads per sample. Sorted cells were lysed in RLT buffer, and RNA was extracted using DNase-treated RNeasy Micro or Mini kits according to cell number. Each cell subset was processed separately to prevent cross-contamination, with patient and healthy donor samples processed together. TCRB sequences were amplified from cDNA with the immunoSEQ multiplex PCR, producing 87-bp fragments spanning the CDR3 region. Sequencing of the amplicons was done on the Illumina HiSeq platform. As for the authors' bioinformatics: Synthetic template baselines were used to correct PCR bias computationally, reads within Hamming distance 2 were collapsed together, and singletons that could not be merged were discarded. Reads were aligned against IMGT so that V, D and J genes, CDR3 length and insertions or deletions at six rearrangement sites could be assigned. Within each subset, clonotype counts were normalized to sorted cell number, after which true diversity and Gini coefficients were computed with the tcR R package. The overlap coefficient, calculated on TCRB nucleotide sequences, was used to measure repertoire sharing. Out-of-frame TCRB sequences from naive cells were analyzed to stand in for the pre-selection repertoire. The source is immuneACCESS, and TCRdb retained only in-frame sequences with V and J called. Part of the clones is not carried over; for the studies checked, unresolved V genes explain less than half of this, and the remainder is unexplained. V and J calls and clone size come straight from that table; D and trimming were deduced from the DNA. Within this sample are roughly 400,000 clones, with roughly 15% of them counted one time only. Jointly, the top ten make up more than 0.015% of the sample.

This sequence uses TRBV19 and TRBJ2-5, with TRBD1 as a weak D call on 5 bases. This clonotype was sampled from a woman aged 18-29 years in good health. Sequenced sample: naive CD4+ T cells from blood. Taken with the paper, the label for cell subset or site translates to: true naive CD4+ T cells. The DNA sequence is TGTGCCAGTTCAAGACAGAATCAAGAGACCCAGTACTTC. Its protein is CASSRQNQETQYF.